This record looks at one TCR beta chain sequence and its context. This sample was included in a study of technical replicates of blood from several donors. The V gene's germline CDR1 is MNHEY and CDR2 SVGAGI. Trimming pared 6 bases from V and 9 bases from J, leaving 12 bases between. This CDR3 is built from 12 residues. TCRdb keeps only in-frame clones here, not all; method: immunoSEQ multiplex PCR. This table has fewer than 85,000 clones, about 94% appearing once. The chain carries TRBV6-5 and TRBJ2-1, with D possibly being TRBD1 (5 bases). Input material: T cells isolated from PBMCs. The TCR sequence derives from a human donor in good health. CDR3 residues: CASSLGRGEQFF. CDR3 DNA sequence: TGTGCCAGCAGCCTCGGAAGGGGTGAGCAGTTCTTC.